Shown below are 13 T cell receptor beta chains from a single sample sequenced in a study. TCRdb re-called the RT-PCR reads through MiXCR, storing one row per CDR3 protein. The table records hundreds of thousands of distinct CDR3 sequences, over 12% of them present only once. The sequenced material came from memory CD4+ T cells from blood. The source is a female donor in good health, serving as a healthy control.

V usage is TRBV5-8 and J usage is TRBJ1-2; unclear D gene. V shed 3 bases and J shed 2 bases, with 8 bases lying between them. Germline-derived CDR1 and CDR2 are SGHTS and YDEGEE. There are 13 residues in the CDR3. For the CDR3, the DNA is TGTGCCAGCAGCTACCAACGGAACTATGGCTACACCTTC. Its translation is CASSYQRNYGYTF. Full variable domain (missing parts from reference TRBV5-8 and TRBJ1-2): EAGVTQSPTHLIKTRGQQATLRCSPISGHTSVYWYQQALGLGLQFLLWYDEGEERNRGNFPPRFSGRQFPNYSSELNVNALELEDSALYLCASSYQRNYGYTFGSGTRLTVV.

This chain joins TRBV28 and TRBJ2-3, with 9 bases identical to TRBD2. The germline V gene encodes CDR1 MDHEN and CDR2 SYDVKM. The CDR3 totals 14 residues. Trimming removed 11 bases from V and 5 bases from J; junction bases left unmatched: 11. CDR3 bases: TGTGCCGGAATGGGGCGGGAGGGCCGAGATACGCAGTATTTT. Amino acids: CAGMGREGRDTQYF.

This clonotype was seen ten or more times. The chain has TRBV4-2 and TRBJ2-7; perhaps TRBD1 as D (5 bases). Trimming cost V 3 bases and J 4 bases, with 13 bases left between them. The CDR3 is made up of 14 amino acids. Per germline, CDR1 LGHNA and CDR2 YNFKEQ. CDR3 DNA: TGTGCCAGCAGCCAGGAAGACAGACGGTACGAGCAGTACTTC. Translation: CASSQEDRRYEQYF.

A few counts support this clonotype. J is TRBJ2-5 and V is TRBV5-1, with D possibly matching TRBD2 (7 bases). The CDR3 runs to 15 residues. V was shortened by 2 bases and J by 2 bases, with 13 bases between the two germline ends. Germline V gene sequence: CDR1 SGHRS, CDR2 YFSETQ. The CDR3 spells CASSFGRGPQETQYF. CDR3 coding DNA: TGCGCCAGCAGCTTCGGGCGGGGGCCACAAGAGACCCAGTACTTC.

This chain uses TRBV7-3 with TRBJ2-5; 15 bases match TRBD2. The V gene end was trimmed by 1 base and the J gene end by 2 bases; junction bases not matched to a gene: 8. The CDR3 runs 19 residues. Germline CDR1 is SGHTA and CDR2 is FQGTGA. CDR3 residues: CASSLRGLAGGGVQETQYF. In nucleotides, the CDR3 is TGTGCCAGCAGCTTAAGGGGACTAGCGGGAGGAGGGGTTCAAGAGACCCAGTACTTC.

This clonotype was detected ten times or more. The chain recombines TRBV6-6 with TRBJ2-2; 8 positions match TRBD1. The CDR3 contains 15 residues. V lost 5 bases, J lost 2 bases, and 4 bases stayed unmatched. CDR1 is MNHNY, CDR2 SVGAGI, per germline (reference sequence). CDR3 coding DNA: TGTGCCAGCAGTAGACAGGGGCCCAACACCGGGGAGCTGTTTTTT. Protein product: CASSRQGPNTGELFF.

In its sample, this clonotype was seen a few times. The rearrangement uses TRBV6-5 and TRBJ1-5; 9 bases line up with TRBD1. Germline assignment: CDR1 MNHEY and CDR2 SVGAGI. This CDR3 comprises 16 residues. Trimming took 6 bases from V and 5 from J; bases not matched to a gene: 11. The CDR3 protein is CASSDSGQGNDQPQHF. DNA for the CDR3: TGTGCCAGCAGCGACTCGGGACAGGGTAATGATCAGCCCCAGCATTTT.

This clonotype was observed a few times. The V gene is TRBV20-1, the J gene TRBJ1-3, with D possibly TRBD1 on 6 matching bases. The CDR3 totals 15 residues. Trimming pared 1 base from V and 3 bases from J, leaving 13 bases between. Per the germline V gene, CDR1 is DFQATT and CDR2 is SNEGSKA (reference sequence). This chain's CDR3 is CSARGRGMVGNTIYF. In DNA form, the CDR3 reads TGCAGTGCTAGAGGCAGGGGAATGGTTGGAAACACCATATATTTT.

This clonotype appeared a few times. This chain uses TRBV28 with TRBJ2-3; D not certain. CDR3 length: 15 residues. Germline lookup yields CDR1 MDHEN and CDR2 SYDVKM. The V and J ends lost 4 bases and 2 bases respectively, with 13 bases between them. CDR3 nucleotides: TGTGCCAGCAGTTCCACTCAGGACGACACAGATACGCAGTATTTT. As protein: CASSSTQDDTDTQYF.

This clonotype was recorded at least ten times. CDR3 nucleotide sequence: TGTGCCAGCAGCTTAACCCGCGGCCCAGATACGCAGTATTTT. Translation: CASSLTRGPDTQYF. The chain recombines TRBV7-9 with TRBJ2-3; D unresolved. The CDR3 has 14 amino acids. Germline V gives CDR1 SEHNR, CDR2 FQNEAQ (reference sequence). V was cut by 2 bases and J by 4 bases, with 10 bases left in between.

The V call is TRBV20-1, the J call TRBJ2-2, with TRBD1 identical over 7 bases. The CDR3 extends over 14 amino acids. Germline V CDR1 and CDR2: DFQATT, SNEGSKA (reference sequence). J gave up 1 base and V 5 bases, and 4 bases lay outside the gene matches. The CDR3 sequence: CSAPTGKNTGELFF. Written as DNA, the CDR3 is TGCAGTGCTCCGACAGGGAAGAACACCGGGGAGCTGTTTTTT.

In nucleotides, the CDR3 is TGCAGTGCTACGAAAGCGGGAGTGGAGGATGAGCAGTTCTTC. It specifies CSATKAGVEDEQFF. The chain employs TRBV20-1 and TRBJ2-1, with 8 bases that match TRBD2. This CDR3 is built from 14 residues. Trimming cost V 4 bases and J 8 bases; bases outside gene matches: 10. CDR1 and CDR2 (germline): DFQATT, SNEGSKA (reference sequence).

This chain connects TRBV27 to TRBJ1-2, with D possibly being TRBD1 (6 bases). Germline lookup yields CDR1 MNHEY and CDR2 SMNVEV (reference sequence). V was cut by 3 bases and J by 1 base, with 15 bases left in between. This CDR3 spans 16 amino acids. CDR3 amino acids: CASSFWGPKDNYGYTF. The DNA of the CDR3 is TGTGCCAGCAGTTTTTGGGGGCCTAAAGATAACTATGGCTACACCTTC.